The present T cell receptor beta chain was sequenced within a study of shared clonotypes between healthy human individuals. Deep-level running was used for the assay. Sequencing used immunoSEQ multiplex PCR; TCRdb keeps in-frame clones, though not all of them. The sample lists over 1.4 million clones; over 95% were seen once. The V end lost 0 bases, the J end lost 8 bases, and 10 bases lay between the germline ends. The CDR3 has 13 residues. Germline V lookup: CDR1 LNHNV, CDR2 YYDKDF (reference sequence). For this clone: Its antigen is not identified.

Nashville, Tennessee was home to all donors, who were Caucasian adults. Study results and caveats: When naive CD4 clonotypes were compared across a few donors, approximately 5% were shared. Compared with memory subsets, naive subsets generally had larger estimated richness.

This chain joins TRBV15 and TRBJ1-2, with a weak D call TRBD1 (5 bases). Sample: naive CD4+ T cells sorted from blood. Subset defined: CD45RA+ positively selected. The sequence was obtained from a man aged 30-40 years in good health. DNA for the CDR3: TGTGCCACCAGCAGAGATGGGACCGTCGGCTACACCTTC. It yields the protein CATSRDGTVGYTF.